A selection of T cell receptor beta chains follows, all from one sample in a study of T cell responses to AZD1222 COVID-19 vaccine. Libraries were prepared by immunoSEQ multiplex PCR; TCRdb keeps only in-frame clonotypes and omits some of them. The table records 100,000 or so clones, approximately 88% of them present only once. Sequences were derived from peripheral blood, sampled on day 0 of AZD1222 vaccination. These receptors were taken from an adult in good health. CDR3s include the opening cysteine and the closing phenylalanine or tryptophan. A D gene is named only where the DNA matches it firmly. Clone size, where shown, is once, few, many, or a class for clones that have expanded.

TRBV6-5	-	TRBD1	TRBJ1-2	15	TGTGCCAGCAGTTCGCCAAAGACAGGGGGCTATGGCTACACCTTC	CASSSPKTGGYGYTF
TRBV6-6	-	-	TRBJ2-7	14	TGTGCCAGCAGTCAAGTGTGGAGCTCCTACGAGCAGTACTTC	CASSQVWSSYEQYF
TRBV29-1	few	-	TRBJ2-7	11	TGCAGCGTTGGGGATGTTTACGAGCAGTACTTC	CSVGDVYEQYF
TRBV28	-	TRBD1	TRBJ1-2	15	TGTGCCAGCAGGCCTCTCCGGGGACAGGGCTATGGCTACACCTTC	CASRPLRGQGYGYTF
TRBV19	-	TRBD2	TRBJ2-2	16	TGTGCCAGTAGTGATTATCTAGCGGGGGCCCCGGGGGAGCTGTTTTTT	CASSDYLAGAPGELFF
TRBV7-9	-	-	TRBJ1-4	15	TGTGCCAGCAGCACGTCAGGTTCGACTAATGAAAAACTGTTTTTT	CASSTSGSTNEKLFF
TRBV10-1	-	TRBD2	TRBJ2-1	16	TGCGCCAGCAGCAAGGAGATAGCGGGGCTCTACAATGAGCAGTTCTTC	CASSKEIAGLYNEQFF
TRBV19	many	TRBD2	TRBJ2-1	15	TGTGCCAGTAGTATTGGAACTAGCGGGAGCAATGAGCAGTTCTTC	CASSIGTSGSNEQFF
TRBV7-9	-	-	TRBJ1-1	13	TGTGCCAGCAGTCCAGGGATGCGCACTGAAGCTTTCTTT	CASSPGMRTEAFF
TRBV11-2	once	TRBD2	TRBJ2-1	16	TGTGCCAGCAGGCCCGGGGGGGCCTCTCCCTACAATGAGCAGTTCTTC	CASRPGGASPYNEQFF
TRBV27	-	TRBD2	TRBJ2-7	15	TGTGCCAGCAGTCGTACTAGCGGGAGACCCTACGAGCAGTACTTC	CASSRTSGRPYEQYF
TRBV15	-	TRBD1	TRBJ2-3	16	TGTGCCACCAGCAGAGTACAGGGGGCTCAGACAGATACGCAGTATTTT	CATSRVQGAQTDTQYF
TRBV5-1	-	TRBD2	TRBJ2-7	17	TGCGCCAGCAGCTTGGTTCCTAGCGGGGGGGCCGAGTACGAGCAGTACTTC	CASSLVPSGGAEYEQYF
TRBV6-5	once	TRBD1	TRBJ2-7	13	TGTGCCAGCAGTCGACAGGGTATTAACGAGCAGTACTTC	CASSRQGINEQYF
TRBV9	-	-	TRBJ2-7	16	TGTGCCAGCAGCGTAGACTGGAGAGGGGGGATCTACGAGCAGTACTTC	CASSVDWRGGIYEQYF
TRBV5-8	-	-	TRBJ1-5	16	TGTGCCAGCACGGGACCGACGGGTTATAGCAATCAGCCCCAGCATTTT	CASTGPTGYSNQPQHF
TRBV18	-	-	TRBJ1-2	13	TGTGCCAGCTCACCCGGGGGAAACTATGGCTACACCTTC	CASSPGGNYGYTF
TRBV2	-	-	TRBJ2-7	15	TGTGCCAGCAGTGGGACTGACGACGGGGGCTACGAGCAGTACTTC	CASSGTDDGGYEQYF
TRBV5-1	-	-	TRBJ2-2	14	TGCGCCAGCAGCTCAGATGGGGGAACCGGGGAGCTGTTTTTT	CASSSDGGTGELFF
TRBV24-1	-	TRBD1	TRBJ2-5	12	TGTGCCACCGAGGACAGGGGAGAGACCCAGTACTTC	CATEDRGETQYF
TRBV11-3	-	-	TRBJ1-6	15	TGTGCCAGCAGCCCGGGGGGGACATCAGCTTCACCCCTCCACTTT	CASSPGGTSASPLHF
TRBV27	-	TRBD2	TRBJ2-7	20	TGTGCCAGCAGTCATCGAGGGACTAGCGGGAGAGGTCTAGTCGGTTCCGAGCAGTACTTC	CASSHRGTSGRGLVGSEQYF
TRBV19	-	TRBD2	TRBJ2-1	16	TGTGCCAGTAGTACGTATAGCGGGGGAGGCTACAATGAGCAGTTCTTC	CASSTYSGGGYNEQFF
TRBV10-3	-	TRBD1	TRBJ1-2	13	TGTGCCACCGGGACAGGGGCTCGAGATGGCTACACCTTC	CATGTGARDGYTF
TRBV10-1	-	TRBD1	TRBJ1-2	14	TGCGCCACGGCGACAGGGGTTACTTTTTATGGCTACACCTTC	CATATGVTFYGYTF
TRBV6-5	-	TRBD1	TRBJ1-1	14	TGTGCCACCTTGGACAGGGGGCGTCTGACTGAAGCTTTCTTT	CATLDRGRLTEAFF
TRBV9	-	TRBD1	TRBJ1-4	15	TGTGCCAGCAGTCGTACAGGGACAGGGTACGAAAAACTGTTTTTT	CASSRTGTGYEKLFF
TRBV27	-	-	TRBJ2-3	14	TGTGCCAGCAGTCAAAGACAGAGCACAGATACGCAGTATTTT	CASSQRQSTDTQYF
TRBV3-1/TRBV3-2	-	-	TRBJ2-1	11	TGTGCCAGCAGCGATGTCTCTGAGCAGTTCTTC	CASSDVSEQFF
TRBV5-1	-	-	TRBJ2-3	14	TGCGCCAGCAGCTTGGCGGGAGCAAGGGATACGCAGTATTTT	CASSLAGARDTQYF
TRBV24-1	-	TRBD1	TRBJ1-5	17	TGTGCCACCAGTGACAAAGGACAGGGAGATAGCAATCAGCCCCAGCATTTT	CATSDKGQGDSNQPQHF
TRBV27	-	TRBD1	TRBJ2-7	14	TGTGCCAGCAGTTTAGAATGGGACAGCTACGAGCAGTACTTC	CASSLEWDSYEQYF
TRBV5-6	-	-	TRBJ1-2	15	TGTGCCAGCAGCTTGGTGGGCGGATATAACTATGGCTACACCTTC	CASSLVGGYNYGYTF
TRBV7-8	-	-	TRBJ1-1	16	TGTGCCAGCAGCTCCACAGGGTGGGTGCAGAACACTGAAGCTTTCTTT	CASSSTGWVQNTEAFF
TRBV10-1	-	-	TRBJ1-2	15	TGCGCCAGCAGTGAGTCCCTCGGACGGAAATATGGCTACACCTTC	CASSESLGRKYGYTF
TRBV7-2	few	TRBD1	TRBJ1-2	17	TGTGCCAGCAGCTTAGTGACAGGGAATCGTCTTGGCTATGGCTACACCTTC	CASSLVTGNRLGYGYTF
TRBV25-1	-	-	TRBJ1-1	14	TGTGCCAGCACCCTTGACAGTTCCAACACTGAAGCTTTCTTT	CASTLDSSNTEAFF
TRBV2	-	TRBD2	TRBJ2-4	15	TGTGCCAGCAGCGCCGGACTAGCGACTAAAAACATTCAGTACTTC	CASSAGLATKNIQYF
TRBV4-1	-	TRBD2	TRBJ2-1	17	TGCGCCAGCAGCCAAGCCGGGACTAGCGGATTTGGCAATGAGCAGTTCTTC	CASSQAGTSGFGNEQFF
TRBV19	-	-	TRBJ1-1	13	TGTGCCAGTAGTATAGTGGGGGCTCGTGAAGCTTTCTTT	CASSIVGAREAFF
TRBV28	-	TRBD1	TRBJ1-2	14	TGTGCCAGCAGTTTGAACAGGGGGCGGGGTGGCTACACCTTC	CASSLNRGRGGYTF